The 24 T cell receptor beta chains below were found in one sample sequenced in a study of response to subunit inactivated influenza vaccine. MiXCR, run by TCRdb on the RT-PCR reads, gives a single entry per CDR3 protein. Found here are about 520,000 distinct CDR3 sequences, 7.2% of them singletons; the top ten hold roughly 14%. The sequencing here drew on PBMCs from blood, taken about 24 months after vaccination. These receptors came from a man aged 50-75 years who received an inactivated influenza vaccine.

This clonotype occurred many times. The chain combines TRBV4-3 with TRBJ2-1, with 8 positions matching TRBD2. CDR3 size: 17 residues. The V gene's germline CDR1 is LGHNA and CDR2 YSLEER. Germline trimming cut 2 bases from V and 7 bases from J; bases unmatched to any gene: 13. The CDR3 is CASSQPLTSGKGNEQFF. DNA for the CDR3: TGCGCCAGCAGCCAACCTCTCACTAGCGGCAAGGGTAATGAGCAGTTCTTC.

This sequence joins TRBV27 and TRBJ1-2, with D possibly TRBD1 on 6 matching bases. CDR1 is MNHEY, CDR2 SMNVEV, per germline (reference sequence). V was pared by 5 bases and J by 2 bases, with 18 bases between. CDR3 length: 16 amino acids. CDR3 in DNA: TGTGCCAGCAGTACTAACAGGGTCGGAAGAAACTATGGCTACACCTTC. Encoded protein: CASSTNRVGRNYGYTF.

This clonotype was found a few times. The chain recombines TRBV5-1 with TRBJ2-3, with 9 bases matching TRBD2. The CDR3 covers 15 residues. The V and J ends lost 3 bases and 4 bases, in that order; junction bases with no gene match: 6. The germline CDR1 and CDR2 sequences are SGHRS and YFSETQ. The CDR3 nucleotides are TGCGCCAGCAGCTCTCAGCGGGGGGTTTCAGATACGCAGTATTTT. Residues: CASSSQRGVSDTQYF.

The chain recombines TRBV20-1 with TRBJ2-1; TRBD2 matches 13 bases. From germline, CDR1 is DFQATT and CDR2 SNEGSKA (reference sequence). The CDR3 is 17 amino acids. Unmatched junction bases numbered 10, after V lost 4 bases and J lost 4 bases. DNA of the CDR3: TGCAGTGCTACCCGCGCTCGACTAGCGGGGGGATACAATGAGCAGTTCTTC. Protein: CSATRARLAGGYNEQFF.

The V gene is TRBV20-1, the J gene TRBJ1-2, with D maybe TRBD1 (5 bases). CDR3 length: 14 amino acids. The ends were cut back, 2 bases at V and 1 base at J, with 11 bases in the middle. Germline CDR1 is DFQATT and CDR2 is SNEGSKA (reference sequence). Here the CDR3 DNA reads TGCAGTGCTAGAAAATTCAGGGATAACTATGGCTACACCTTC. Its translation: CSARKFRDNYGYTF.

This sequence joins TRBV29-1 and TRBJ1-2, with a weak D call TRBD1 (6 bases). This CDR3 contains 12 residues. Trimming left V 1 base short and J 5 bases short, with 8 bases between. Per the germline V gene, CDR1 is SQVTM and CDR2 is ANQGSEA. The CDR3 region is CSVEGQGYGYTF. CDR3 coding DNA: TGCAGCGTTGAAGGCCAGGGGTATGGCTACACCTTC.

The chain employs TRBV29-1 and TRBJ1-1; D unresolved. CDR1 SQVTM and CDR2 ANQGSEA come from the germline V gene. Trimming took 6 bases from V and 0 from J, leaving 11 bases between them. The CDR3 is 13 residues long. CDR3 nucleotides: TGCAGCGTCCCGGACGGATTGAACACTGAAGCTTTCTTT. It is translated as CSVPDGLNTEAFF.

The chain combines TRBV7-2 with TRBJ1-2; no clear D gene. This CDR3 spans 15 amino acids. V was clipped by 2 bases and J by 2 bases, with 12 bases between them. The germline gives CDR1 SGHTA, CDR2 FQGNSA. The CDR3: CASSLSRSQNYGYTF. The CDR3, as DNA: TGTGCCAGCAGCTTATCGCGGTCCCAGAACTATGGCTACACCTTC.

This clonotype occurred many times. This rearrangement joins TRBV20-1 to TRBJ1-2; TRBD1 matches at 7 bases. V trimming: 5 bases; J trimming: 7 bases; junction bases outside the gene matches: 13. The CDR3 covers 14 residues. The V gene's germline CDR1 is DFQATT and CDR2 SNEGSKA (reference sequence). The CDR3 region is CSARKAGGSFGYTF. Written as DNA, the CDR3 is TGCAGTGCTCGTAAAGCAGGGGGATCTTTTGGCTACACCTTC.

This clonotype came up many times. The rearrangement links TRBV7-2 to TRBJ2-3; D gene ambiguous. The V gene lost 4 bases and the J gene lost 5 bases, with 13 bases spanning the gap. The germline gives CDR1 SGHTA, CDR2 FQGNSA. The CDR3 runs 14 residues. The CDR3 is CASSSSFNVDTQYF. DNA for the CDR3: TGTGCCAGCAGCTCTAGTTTTAATGTAGATACGCAGTATTTT.

This clonotype was counted many times. The V gene is TRBV29-1, the J gene TRBJ1-1; D is unresolved. CDR1 and CDR2 (germline): SQVTM, ANQGSEA. V dropped 4 bases and J dropped 2 bases, with 5 bases sitting between them. The CDR3 spans 11 residues. The CDR3 nucleotides read TGCAGCGTTGGGGTTAACACTGAAGCTTTCTTT. Its protein is CSVGVNTEAFF. The full variable domain, rest sourced from reference TRBV29-1 and TRBJ1-1, is SAVISQKPSRDICQRGTSLTIQCQVDSQVTMMFWYRQQPGQSLTLIATANQGSEATYESGFVIDKFPISRPNLTFSTLTVSNMSPEDSSIYLCSVGVNTEAFFGQGTRLTVV.

This clonotype was picked up many times. The V gene is TRBV5-5, the J gene TRBJ2-1; D uncertain. This CDR3 region has 12 residues. V was cut by 0 bases and J by 9 bases, with 7 bases left in between. CDR1 SGHKS and CDR2 YYEKEE come from the germline V gene (reference sequence). DNA of the CDR3: TGTGCCAGCAGCTTGGAGGTTGGTGAGCAGTTCTTC. Translation gives CASSLEVGEQFF.

This clonotype was counted at least ten times. Here the CDR3 DNA reads TGTGCCAGCAGCCTGACAGAACACAATCAGCCCCAGCATTTT. Translating it yields CASSLTEHNQPQHF. This rearrangement joins TRBV7-6 to TRBJ1-5; tentative D call: TRBD1 (5 bases). Germline loops: CDR1 SGHVS, CDR2 FNYEAQ. V lost 5 bases and J 3 bases, leaving 11 bases between the germline ends. The CDR3 sequence is 14 residues long.

This clonotype was found a few times. The J gene is TRBJ1-5, the V gene TRBV20-1; 9 bases fit TRBD1. Germline V gene data show CDR1 as DFQATT and CDR2 as SNEGSKA (reference sequence). Germline trimming cut 5 bases from V and 4 bases from J; bases unmatched to any gene: 6. The CDR3 is 14 residues long. The CDR3 sequence is CSAPGTGLNQPQHF. The CDR3 DNA follows: TGCAGTGCTCCCGGGACAGGGCTAAATCAGCCCCAGCATTTT.

The V gene is TRBV4-1, the J gene TRBJ2-5; TRBD2 matches at 7 bases. The CDR3 contains 14 residues. With 5 bases clipped from V and 3 bases from J, the junction kept 6 bases outside the gene matches. Germline lookup yields CDR1 MGHRA and CDR2 YSYEKL. CDR3 sequence reads: CASSLTSTKETQYF. The CDR3 bases are TGCGCCAGCAGCTTGACTAGCACAAAAGAGACCCAGTACTTC.

Many counts were recorded for this clonotype. The rearrangement uses TRBV10-3 and TRBJ2-3, with TRBD2 matching 7 bases. The V and J ends lost 10 bases and 3 bases, in that order; junction bases with no gene match: 19. The CDR3 loop spans 17 amino acids. Germline V gene sequence: CDR1 ENHRY, CDR2 SYGVKD. The CDR3 reads CATVRAGENYGTDTQYF. The DNA of the CDR3 is TGTGCCACCGTTCGGGCGGGAGAAAATTATGGGACAGATACGCAGTATTTT.

This clonotype was found a few times. V usage is TRBV7-2 and J usage is TRBJ2-7; maybe TRBD2 (5 bases). The CDR3 runs 13 residues. Germline values: CDR1 SGHTA, CDR2 FQGNSA. V gave up 8 bases and J gave up 3 bases, with 14 bases separating them. The DNA for the CDR3 is TGTGCCAGCGGCAGAGGGAGCGGCTACGAGCAGTACTTC. Its protein product is CASGRGSGYEQYF.

This clonotype was picked up many times. CDR3: CASRQTEYNEQFF. CDR3 nucleotide sequence: TGCGCCAGCAGGCAGACAGAGTACAATGAGCAGTTCTTC. This chain uses TRBV5-1 with TRBJ2-1; a weak D match, TRBD1 (5 bases). Germline V lookup: CDR1 SGHRS, CDR2 YFSETQ. V was pared by 5 bases and J by 4 bases, with 10 bases between. This CDR3 is built from 13 residues. The full variable domain, rest sourced from reference TRBV5-1 and TRBJ2-1, is KAGVTQTPRYLIKTRGQQVTLSCSPISGHRSVSWYQQTPGQGLQFLFEYFSETQRNKGNFPGRFSGRQFSNSRSEMNVSTLELGDSALYLCASRQTEYNEQFFGPGTRLTVL.

There are a few counts of this clonotype. In DNA form, the CDR3 reads TGCAGTGCTCGACAGGAAGAGACCCAGTACTTC. As protein: CSARQEETQYF. The chain combines TRBV20-1 with TRBJ2-5; tentatively, D is TRBD1 (6 bases). The CDR3 totals 11 residues. The V gene's germline CDR1 is DFQATT and CDR2 SNEGSKA (reference sequence). Trimming cost V 5 bases and J 3 bases, with 7 bases left between them.

A few counts support this clonotype. The chain employs TRBV20-1 and TRBJ2-7, with 7 bases identical to TRBD1. The CDR3 has 15 amino acids. CDR1 and CDR2 (germline): DFQATT, SNEGSKA (reference sequence). The junction had 11 bases not matched to a gene; V was cut back by 3 bases and J by 3 bases. The CDR3 reads CSARKVGQWNYEQYF. CDR3 bases: TGCAGTGCTAGGAAAGTGGGACAGTGGAACTACGAGCAGTACTTC.

This clonotype was observed at least ten times. This chain uses TRBV5-5 with TRBJ2-7, with unresolved D. Trimming took 0 bases from V and 0 from J, leaving 10 bases between them. The V gene's germline CDR1 is SGHKS and CDR2 YYEKEE (reference sequence). There are 15 residues in the CDR3. CDR3 nucleotide sequence: TGTGCCAGCAGCTTGGAGGGAAGGAGCTCCTACGAGCAGTACTTC. Translating gives CASSLEGRSSYEQYF.

This clonotype was picked up a small number of times. The chain has TRBV20-1 and TRBJ2-7, with D possibly being TRBD1 or TRBD2 (5 bases each). The CDR3 extends over 16 amino acids. Germline values: CDR1 DFQATT, CDR2 SNEGSKA (reference sequence). Trimming cost V 0 bases and J 5 bases, with 20 bases left between them. The CDR3 bases are TGCAGTGCTAGAGATCTCGGGGCAGGGATCGACAACGAGCAGTACTTC. This codes for CSARDLGAGIDNEQYF.

Only a few counts were recorded for this clonotype. This chain connects TRBV6-4 to TRBJ2-3, with 8 bases fitting TRBD2. The CDR3 length is 20 residues. Per the germline V gene, CDR1 is MRHNA and CDR2 is SNTAGT. V lost 6 bases and J lost 2; bases outside the gene matches: 22. In DNA, the CDR3 is TGTGCCAGCAGAACCCACCCCCAGCGGGGGCCGCAAACAATCACAGATACGCAGTATTTT. The encoded protein is CASRTHPQRGPQTITDTQYF.

The V call is TRBV11-2, the J call TRBJ2-3; TRBD2 aligns across 14 bases. The junction had 11 bases not matched to a gene; V was cut back by 4 bases and J by 5 bases. Germline V lookup: CDR1 SGHAT, CDR2 FQNNGV. The CDR3 has 18 residues. CDR3 nucleotide sequence: TGTGCCAGCAGCTCACAGACTAGCGGGGGGGTAGTTCAAGATACGCAGTATTTT. It is translated as CASSSQTSGGVVQDTQYF.